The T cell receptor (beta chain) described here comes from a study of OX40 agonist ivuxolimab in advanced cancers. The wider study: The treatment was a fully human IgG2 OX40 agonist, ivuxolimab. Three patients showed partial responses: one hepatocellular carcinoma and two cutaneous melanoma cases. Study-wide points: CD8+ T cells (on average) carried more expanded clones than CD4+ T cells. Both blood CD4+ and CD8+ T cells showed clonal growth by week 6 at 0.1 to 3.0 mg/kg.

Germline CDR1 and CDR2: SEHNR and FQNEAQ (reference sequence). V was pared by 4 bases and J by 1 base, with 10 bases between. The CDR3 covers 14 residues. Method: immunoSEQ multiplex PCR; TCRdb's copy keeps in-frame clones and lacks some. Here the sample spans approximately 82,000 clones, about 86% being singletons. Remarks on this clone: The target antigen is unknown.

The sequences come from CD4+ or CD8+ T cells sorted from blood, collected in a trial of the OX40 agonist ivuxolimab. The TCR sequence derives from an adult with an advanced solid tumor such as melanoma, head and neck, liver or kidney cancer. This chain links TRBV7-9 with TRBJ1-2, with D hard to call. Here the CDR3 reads CASSSQSINYGYTF. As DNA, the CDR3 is TGTGCCAGCAGCTCTCAGTCGATTAACTATGGCTACACCTTC.